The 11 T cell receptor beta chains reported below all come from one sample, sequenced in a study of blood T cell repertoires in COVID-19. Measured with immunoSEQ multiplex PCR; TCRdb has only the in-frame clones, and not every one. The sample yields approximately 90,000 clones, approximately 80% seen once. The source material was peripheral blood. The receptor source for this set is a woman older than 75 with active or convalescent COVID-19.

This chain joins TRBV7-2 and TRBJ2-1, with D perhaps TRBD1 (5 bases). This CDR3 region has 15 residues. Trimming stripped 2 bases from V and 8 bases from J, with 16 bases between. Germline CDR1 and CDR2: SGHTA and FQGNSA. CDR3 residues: CASSLSLAGKDEQFF. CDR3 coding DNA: TGTGCCAGCAGCTTAAGCCTTGCAGGGAAGGATGAGCAGTTCTTC.

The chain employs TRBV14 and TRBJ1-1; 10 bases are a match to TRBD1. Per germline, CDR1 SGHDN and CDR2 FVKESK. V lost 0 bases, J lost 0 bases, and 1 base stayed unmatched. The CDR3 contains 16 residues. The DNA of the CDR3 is TGTGCCAGCAGCCAAGACGGGACAGGGGTGAACACTGAAGCTTTCTTT. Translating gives CASSQDGTGVNTEAFF.

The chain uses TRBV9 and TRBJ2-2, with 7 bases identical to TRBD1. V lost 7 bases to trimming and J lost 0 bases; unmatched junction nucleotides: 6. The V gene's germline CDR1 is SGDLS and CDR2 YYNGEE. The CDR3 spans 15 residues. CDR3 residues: CASRGQGANTGELFF. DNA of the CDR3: TGTGCCAGCCGCGGGCAGGGGGCGAACACCGGGGAGCTGTTTTTT.

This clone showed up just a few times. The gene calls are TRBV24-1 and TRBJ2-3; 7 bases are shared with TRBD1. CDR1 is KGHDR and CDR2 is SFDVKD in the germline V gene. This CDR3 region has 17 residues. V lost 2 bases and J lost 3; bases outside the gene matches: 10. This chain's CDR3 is CATSDWGQQTYTDTQYF. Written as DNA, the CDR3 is TGTGCCACCAGTGATTGGGGACAGCAGACTTATACAGATACGCAGTATTTT.

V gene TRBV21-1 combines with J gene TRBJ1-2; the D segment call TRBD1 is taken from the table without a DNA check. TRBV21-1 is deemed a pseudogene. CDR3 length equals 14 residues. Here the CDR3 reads CASSLRGGSWGYTF. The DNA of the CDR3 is TGTGCCAGCAGCTTAAGAGGGGGCTCGTGGGGCTACACCTTC.

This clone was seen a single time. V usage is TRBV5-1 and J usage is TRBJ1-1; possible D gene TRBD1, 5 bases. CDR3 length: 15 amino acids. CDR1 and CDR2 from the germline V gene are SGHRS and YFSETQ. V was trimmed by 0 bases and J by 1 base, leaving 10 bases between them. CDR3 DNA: TGCGCCAGCAGCTTGGTCGGGAGGGGGAACACTGAAGCTTTCTTT. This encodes CASSLVGRGNTEAFF.

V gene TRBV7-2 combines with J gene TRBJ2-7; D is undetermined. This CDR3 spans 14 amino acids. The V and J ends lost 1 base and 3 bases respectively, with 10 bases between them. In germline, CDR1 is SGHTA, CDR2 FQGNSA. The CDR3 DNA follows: TGTGCCAGCAGCTTAGAGCGCGGATACTACGAGCAGTACTTC. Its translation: CASSLERGYYEQYF.

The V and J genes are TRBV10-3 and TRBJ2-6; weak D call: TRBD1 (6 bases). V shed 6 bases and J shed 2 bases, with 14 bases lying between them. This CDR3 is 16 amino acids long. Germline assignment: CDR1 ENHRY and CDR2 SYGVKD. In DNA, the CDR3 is TGTGCCATCAGCGACGATCCAGGGGCTGGGGCCAACGTCCTGACTTTC. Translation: CAISDDPGAGANVLTF.

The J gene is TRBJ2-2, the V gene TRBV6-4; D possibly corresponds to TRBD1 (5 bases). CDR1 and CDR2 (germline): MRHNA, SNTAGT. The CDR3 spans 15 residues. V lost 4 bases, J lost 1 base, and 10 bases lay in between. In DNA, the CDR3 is TGTGCCAGCAGTGCTCAAACAGGGAACACCGGGGAGCTGTTTTTT. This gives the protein CASSAQTGNTGELFF.

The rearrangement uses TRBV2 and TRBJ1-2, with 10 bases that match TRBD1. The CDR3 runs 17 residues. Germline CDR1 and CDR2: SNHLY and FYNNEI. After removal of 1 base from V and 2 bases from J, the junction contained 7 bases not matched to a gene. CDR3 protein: CASSEVGQGHWNYGYTF. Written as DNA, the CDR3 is TGTGCCAGCAGTGAAGTGGGACAGGGGCACTGGAACTATGGCTACACCTTC.

CDR3 DNA sequence: TGTGCCACTATTTCACCGTGGGCTGTTTCACAGGGGTTCATTGGCTACACCTTC. This translates into CATISPWAVSQGFIGYTF. The V call is TRBV28, the J call TRBJ1-2; 7 nucleotides agree with TRBD1. Germline CDR1 is MDHEN and CDR2 is SYDVKM. V lost 10 bases, J lost 7 bases, and 27 bases stayed unmatched. This CDR3 is built from 18 residues.